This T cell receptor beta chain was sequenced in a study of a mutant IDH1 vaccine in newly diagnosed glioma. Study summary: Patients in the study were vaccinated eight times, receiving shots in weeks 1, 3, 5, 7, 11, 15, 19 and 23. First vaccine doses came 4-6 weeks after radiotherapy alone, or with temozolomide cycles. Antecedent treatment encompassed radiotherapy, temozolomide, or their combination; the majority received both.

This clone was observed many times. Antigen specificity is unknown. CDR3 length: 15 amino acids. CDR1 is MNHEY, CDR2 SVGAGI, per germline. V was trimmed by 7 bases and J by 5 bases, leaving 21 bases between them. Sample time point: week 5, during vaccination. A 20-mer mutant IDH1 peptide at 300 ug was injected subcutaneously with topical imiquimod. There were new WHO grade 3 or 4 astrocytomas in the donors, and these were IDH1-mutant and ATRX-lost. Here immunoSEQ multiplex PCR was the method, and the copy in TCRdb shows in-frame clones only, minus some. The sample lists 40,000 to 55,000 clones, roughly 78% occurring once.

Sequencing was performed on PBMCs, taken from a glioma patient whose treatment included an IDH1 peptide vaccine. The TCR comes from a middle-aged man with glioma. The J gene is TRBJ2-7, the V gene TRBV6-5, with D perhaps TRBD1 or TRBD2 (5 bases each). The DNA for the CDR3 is TGTGCCAGCACCTCTGACCCCGGGACGAAGGACGAGCAGTACTTC. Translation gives CASTSDPGTKDEQYF.